This T cell receptor beta chain was recorded in a study of T-cell memory formation after mild COVID-19. Germline V CDR1 and CDR2: MNHEY, SVGEGT. The CDR3 is 14 amino acids. Trimming removed 2 bases at V and 8 bases at J, with 12 bases between. Study results and limitations: Cross-reactive memory seemingly joined, as some responding clones were found in pre-infection memory. A balance of CD4 and CD8 characterized clones contracting day 15 to 85, whereas later expanders leaned CD4+.

As regards this clonotype: Its antigen is still unknown.

TCRdb itself ran the 5' RACE reads through MiXCR, one entry per CDR3 protein. The sample shows around 430,000 distinct CDR3 sequences, approximately 16% of them seen only once. Sequencing was carried out using PBMCs or a T cell subset sorted from them (not recorded which). The rearrangement joins TRBV6-2 or TRBV6-3 to TRBJ2-2; D is perhaps TRBD1 or TRBD2 (5 bases each). This clonotype was obtained from a man younger than 30 who had mild COVID-19 (a few samples of this study predate the infection). Cell type and time point are not known. This chain's CDR3 is CASSYRREIGELFF. CDR3 bases: TGTGCCAGCAGTTACCGCAGGGAGATTGGGGAGCTGTTTTTT.